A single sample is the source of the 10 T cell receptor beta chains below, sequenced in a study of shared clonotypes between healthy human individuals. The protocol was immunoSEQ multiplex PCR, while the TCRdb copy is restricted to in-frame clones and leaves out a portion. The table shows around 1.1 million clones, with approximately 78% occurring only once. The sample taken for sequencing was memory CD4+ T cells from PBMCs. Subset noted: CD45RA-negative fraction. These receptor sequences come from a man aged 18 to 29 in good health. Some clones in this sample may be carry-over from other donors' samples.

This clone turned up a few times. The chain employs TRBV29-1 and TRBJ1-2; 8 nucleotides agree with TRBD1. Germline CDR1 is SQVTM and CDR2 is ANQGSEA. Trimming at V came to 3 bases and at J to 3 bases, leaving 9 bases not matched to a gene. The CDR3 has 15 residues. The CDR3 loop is CSVEGRGQRDYGYTF. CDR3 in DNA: TGCAGCGTTGAGGGCAGGGGGCAAAGGGACTATGGCTACACCTTC.

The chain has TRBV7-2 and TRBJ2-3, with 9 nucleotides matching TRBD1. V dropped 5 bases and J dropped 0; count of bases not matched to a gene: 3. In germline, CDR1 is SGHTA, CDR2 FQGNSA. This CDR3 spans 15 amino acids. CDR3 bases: TGTGCCAGCAGCCTAGGACAGGGGAGCACAGATACGCAGTATTTT. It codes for CASSLGQGSTDTQYF.

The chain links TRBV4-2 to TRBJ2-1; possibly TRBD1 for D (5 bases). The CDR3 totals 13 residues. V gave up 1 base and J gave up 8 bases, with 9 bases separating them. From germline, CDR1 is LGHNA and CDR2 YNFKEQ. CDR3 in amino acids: CASSQVVGDEQFF. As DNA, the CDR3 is TGTGCCAGCAGCCAAGTCGTAGGGGATGAGCAGTTCTTC.

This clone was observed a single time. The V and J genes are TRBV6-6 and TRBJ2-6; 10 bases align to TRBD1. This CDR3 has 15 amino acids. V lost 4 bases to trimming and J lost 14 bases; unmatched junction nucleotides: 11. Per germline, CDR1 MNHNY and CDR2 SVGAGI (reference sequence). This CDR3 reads CASSSPGTGAFILTF. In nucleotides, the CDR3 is TGTGCCAGCAGTTCCCCAGGGACAGGGGCGTTCATCCTGACTTTC.

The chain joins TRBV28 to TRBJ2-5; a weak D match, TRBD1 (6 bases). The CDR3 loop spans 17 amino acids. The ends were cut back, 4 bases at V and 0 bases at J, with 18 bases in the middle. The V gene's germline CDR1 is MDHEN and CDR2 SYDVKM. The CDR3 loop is CASSSNTDRSHQETQYF. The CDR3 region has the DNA TGTGCCAGCAGTTCAAATACCGACAGGAGCCACCAAGAGACCCAGTACTTC.

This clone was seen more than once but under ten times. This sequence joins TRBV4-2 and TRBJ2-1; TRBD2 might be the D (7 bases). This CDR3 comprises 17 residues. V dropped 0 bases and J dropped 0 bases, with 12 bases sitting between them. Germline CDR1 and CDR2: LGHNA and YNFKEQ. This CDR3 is CASSQEPAGASYNEQFF. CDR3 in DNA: TGTGCCAGCAGCCAAGAGCCGGCGGGGGCCTCCTACAATGAGCAGTTCTTC.

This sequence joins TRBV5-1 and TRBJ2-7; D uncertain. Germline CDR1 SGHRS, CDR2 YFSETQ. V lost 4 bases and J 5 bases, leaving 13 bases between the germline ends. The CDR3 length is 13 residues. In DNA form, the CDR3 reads TGCGCCAGCAGCACGAATGGGGTGAACGAGCAGTACTTC. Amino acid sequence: CASSTNGVNEQYF.

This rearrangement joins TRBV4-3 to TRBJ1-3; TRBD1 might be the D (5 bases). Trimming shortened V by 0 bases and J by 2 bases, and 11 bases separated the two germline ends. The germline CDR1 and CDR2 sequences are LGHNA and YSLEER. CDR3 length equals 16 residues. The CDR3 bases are TGCGCCAGCAGCCAAGATAGTCAGGGAACTGGAAACACCATATATTTT. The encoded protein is CASSQDSQGTGNTIYF.

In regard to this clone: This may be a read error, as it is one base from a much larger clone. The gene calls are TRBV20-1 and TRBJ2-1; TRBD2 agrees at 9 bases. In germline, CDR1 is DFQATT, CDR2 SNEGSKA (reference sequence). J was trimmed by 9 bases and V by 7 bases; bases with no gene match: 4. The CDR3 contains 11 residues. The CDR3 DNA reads TGCAGTGAGTCTAGCGGGGTTGAGCAGTTCTTC. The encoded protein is CSESSGVEQFF.

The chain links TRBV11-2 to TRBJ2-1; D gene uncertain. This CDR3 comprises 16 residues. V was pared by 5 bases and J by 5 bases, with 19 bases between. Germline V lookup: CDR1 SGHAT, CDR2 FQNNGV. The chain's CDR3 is CASSRGNTLSDNEQFF. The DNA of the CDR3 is TGTGCCAGCAGCCGAGGAAACACCCTCTCGGACAATGAGCAGTTCTTC.